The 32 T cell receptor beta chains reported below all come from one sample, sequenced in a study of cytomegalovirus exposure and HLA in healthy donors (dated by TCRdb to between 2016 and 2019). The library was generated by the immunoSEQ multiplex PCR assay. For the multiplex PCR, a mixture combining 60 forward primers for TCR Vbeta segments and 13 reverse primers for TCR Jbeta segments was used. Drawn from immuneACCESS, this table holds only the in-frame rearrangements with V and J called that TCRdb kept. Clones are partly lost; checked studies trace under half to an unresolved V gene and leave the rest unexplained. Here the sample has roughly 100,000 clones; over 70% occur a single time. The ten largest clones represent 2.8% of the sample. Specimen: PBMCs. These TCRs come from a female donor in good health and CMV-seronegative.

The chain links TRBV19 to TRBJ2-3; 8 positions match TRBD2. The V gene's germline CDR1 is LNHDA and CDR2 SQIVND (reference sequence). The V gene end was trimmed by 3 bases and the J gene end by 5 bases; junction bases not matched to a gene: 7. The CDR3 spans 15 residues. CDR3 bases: TGTGCCAGTAGTATTTCGGGAGGGCTTGGAGATACGCAGTATTTT. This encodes CASSISGGLGDTQYF.

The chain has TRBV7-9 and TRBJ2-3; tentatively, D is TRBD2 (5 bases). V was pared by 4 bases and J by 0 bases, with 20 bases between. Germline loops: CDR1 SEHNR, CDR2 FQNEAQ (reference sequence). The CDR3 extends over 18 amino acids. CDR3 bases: TGTGCCAGCAGCTCCTTTGCGGCCCGTGCGGGTAGCACAGATACGCAGTATTTT. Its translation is CASSSFAARAGSTDTQYF.

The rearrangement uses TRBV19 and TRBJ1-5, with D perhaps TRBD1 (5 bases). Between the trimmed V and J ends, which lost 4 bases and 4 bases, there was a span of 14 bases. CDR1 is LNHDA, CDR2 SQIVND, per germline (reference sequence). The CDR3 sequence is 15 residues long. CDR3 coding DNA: TGTGCCAGTAGTACCATTACCCAGGGTAATCAGCCCCAGCATTTT. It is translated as CASSTITQGNQPQHF.

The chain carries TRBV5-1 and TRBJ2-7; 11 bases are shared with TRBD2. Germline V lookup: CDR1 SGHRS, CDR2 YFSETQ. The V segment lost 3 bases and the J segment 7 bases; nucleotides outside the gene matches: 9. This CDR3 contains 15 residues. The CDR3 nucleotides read TGCGCCAGCAGCTGGCCACTAGCGGGAGCGGAGGAGCAGTACTTC. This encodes CASSWPLAGAEEQYF.

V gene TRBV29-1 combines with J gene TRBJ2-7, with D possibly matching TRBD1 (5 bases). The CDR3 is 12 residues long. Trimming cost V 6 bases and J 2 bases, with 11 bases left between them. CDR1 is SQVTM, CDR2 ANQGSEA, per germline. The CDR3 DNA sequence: TGCAGCGTCTCCCCAGGGCCCTACGAGCAGTACTTC. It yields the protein CSVSPGPYEQYF.

Here the CDR3 reads CASSYRGGRGTDTQYF. CDR3 in DNA: TGTGCCAGCAGTTACCGTGGGGGCCGGGGCACAGATACGCAGTATTTT. This chain joins TRBV6-5 and TRBJ2-3, with D tentatively TRBD1 (6 bases). The CDR3 is 16 residues long. V was cut by 2 bases and J by 1 base, with 13 bases left in between. Germline V gene lookup returns CDR1 MNHEY and CDR2 SVGAGI.

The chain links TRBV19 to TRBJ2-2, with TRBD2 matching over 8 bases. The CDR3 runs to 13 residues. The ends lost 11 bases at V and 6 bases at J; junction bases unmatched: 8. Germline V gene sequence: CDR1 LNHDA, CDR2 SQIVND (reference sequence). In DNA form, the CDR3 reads TGTGCCTCTTCAGCGGGAGTGGCCGGGGAGCTGTTTTTT. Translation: CASSAGVAGELFF.

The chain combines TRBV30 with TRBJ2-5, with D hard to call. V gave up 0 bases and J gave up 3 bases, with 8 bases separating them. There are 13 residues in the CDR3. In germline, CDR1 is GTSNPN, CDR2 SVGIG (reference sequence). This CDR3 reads CAWSVAAKETQYF. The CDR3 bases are TGTGCCTGGAGTGTAGCCGCAAAAGAGACCCAGTACTTC.

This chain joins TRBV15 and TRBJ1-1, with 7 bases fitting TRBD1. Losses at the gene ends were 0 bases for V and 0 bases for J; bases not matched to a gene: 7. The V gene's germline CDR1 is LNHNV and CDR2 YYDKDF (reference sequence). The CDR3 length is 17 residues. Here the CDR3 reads CATSRDGWGQMNTEAFF. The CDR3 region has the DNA TGTGCCACCAGCAGAGATGGGTGGGGACAGATGAACACTGAAGCTTTCTTT.

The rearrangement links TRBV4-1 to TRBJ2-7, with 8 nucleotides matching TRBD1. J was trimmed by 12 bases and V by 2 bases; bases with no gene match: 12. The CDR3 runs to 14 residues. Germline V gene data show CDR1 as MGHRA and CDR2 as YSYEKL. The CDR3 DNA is TGCGCCAGCAGCCAACCGGGACAGGAACACCGACGGTACTTC. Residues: CASSQPGQEHRRYF.

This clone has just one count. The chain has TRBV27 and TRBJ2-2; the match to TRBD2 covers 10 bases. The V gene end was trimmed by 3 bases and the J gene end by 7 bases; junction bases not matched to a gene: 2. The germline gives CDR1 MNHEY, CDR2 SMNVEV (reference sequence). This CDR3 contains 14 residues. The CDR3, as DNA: TGTGCCAGCAGTTTGCTAGCGGGAGTCGGGGAGCTGTTTTTT. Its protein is CASSLLAGVGELFF.

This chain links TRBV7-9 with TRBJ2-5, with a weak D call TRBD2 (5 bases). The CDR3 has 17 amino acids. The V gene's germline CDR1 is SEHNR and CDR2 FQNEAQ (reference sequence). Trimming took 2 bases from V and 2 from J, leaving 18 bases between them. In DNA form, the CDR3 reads TGTGCCAGCAGCTTACGGGGTTCAATCAATCTACAAGAGACCCAGTACTTC. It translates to CASSLRGSINLQETQYF. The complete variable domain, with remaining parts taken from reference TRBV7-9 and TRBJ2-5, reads DTGVSQNPRHKITKRGQNVTFRCDPISEHNRLYWYRQTLGQGPEFLTYFQNEAQLEKSRLLSDRFSAERPKGSFSTLEIQRTEQGDSAMYLCASSLRGSINLQETQYFGPGTRLLVL.

CDR3 nucleotide sequence: TGCGCCAGCAGCTTGGAGGTGCTAGCGGGACGGTCTGAGACCCAGTACTTC. Translated, it gives CASSLEVLAGRSETQYF. The rearrangement links TRBV5-1 to TRBJ2-5, with 9 bases aligning to TRBD2. The length of the CDR3 is 17 residues. V shed 0 bases and J 5 bases; nucleotides not matched to a gene: 11. The germline V gene encodes CDR1 SGHRS and CDR2 YFSETQ.

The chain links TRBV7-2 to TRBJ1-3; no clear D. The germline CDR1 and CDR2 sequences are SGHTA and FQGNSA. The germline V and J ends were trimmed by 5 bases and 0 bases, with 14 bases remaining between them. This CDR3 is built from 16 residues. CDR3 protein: CASSPHSIYSGNTIYF. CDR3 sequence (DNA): TGTGCCAGCAGCCCCCACTCAATCTACTCTGGAAACACCATATATTTT. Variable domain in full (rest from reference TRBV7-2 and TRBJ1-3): GAGVSQSPSNKVTEKGKDVELRCDPISGHTALYWYRQSLGQGLEFLIYFQGNSAPDKSGLPSDRFSAERTGGSVSTLTIQRTQQEDSAVYLCASSPHSIYSGNTIYFGEGSWLTVV.

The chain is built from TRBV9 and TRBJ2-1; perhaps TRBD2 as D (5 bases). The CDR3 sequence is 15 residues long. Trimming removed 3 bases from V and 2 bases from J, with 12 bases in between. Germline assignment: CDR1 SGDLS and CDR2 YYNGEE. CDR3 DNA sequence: TGTGCCAGCAGCGGCGGGCCGGCCCCCTACAATGAGCAGTTCTTC. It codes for CASSGGPAPYNEQFF.

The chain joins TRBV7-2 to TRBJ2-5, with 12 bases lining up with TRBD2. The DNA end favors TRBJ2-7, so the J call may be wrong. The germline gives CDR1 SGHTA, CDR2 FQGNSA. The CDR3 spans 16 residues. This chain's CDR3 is CASSGGLAGGGYEQYF. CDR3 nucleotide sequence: TGTGCCAGCAGCGGGGGACTAGCGGGTGGCGGCTACGAGCAGTACTTC.

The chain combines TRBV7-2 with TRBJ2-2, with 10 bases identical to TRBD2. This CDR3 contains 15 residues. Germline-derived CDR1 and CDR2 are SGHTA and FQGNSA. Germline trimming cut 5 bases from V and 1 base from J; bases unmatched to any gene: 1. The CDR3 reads CASSPSGGNTGELFF. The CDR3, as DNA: TGTGCCAGCAGCCCTAGCGGGGGGAACACCGGGGAGCTGTTTTTT. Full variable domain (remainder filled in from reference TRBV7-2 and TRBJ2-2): GAGVSQSPSNKVTEKGKDVELRCDPISGHTALYWYRQSLGQGLEFLIYFQGNSAPDKSGLPSDRFSAERTGGSVSTLTIQRTQQEDSAVYLCASSPSGGNTGELFFGEGSRLTVL.

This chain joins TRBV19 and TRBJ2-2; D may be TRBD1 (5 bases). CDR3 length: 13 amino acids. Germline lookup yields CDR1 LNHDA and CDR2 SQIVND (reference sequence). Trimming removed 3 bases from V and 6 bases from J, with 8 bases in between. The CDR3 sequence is CASSIRDPGELFF. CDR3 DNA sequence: TGTGCCAGTAGTATCAGGGATCCCGGGGAGCTGTTTTTT.

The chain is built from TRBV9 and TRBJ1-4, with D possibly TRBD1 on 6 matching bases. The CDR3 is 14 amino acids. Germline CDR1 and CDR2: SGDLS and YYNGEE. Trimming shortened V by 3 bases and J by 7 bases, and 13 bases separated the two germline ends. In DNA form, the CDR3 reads TGTGCCAGCAGCGGCCGAAGGGGGGGTGAAAAACTGTTTTTT. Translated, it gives CASSGRRGGEKLFF.

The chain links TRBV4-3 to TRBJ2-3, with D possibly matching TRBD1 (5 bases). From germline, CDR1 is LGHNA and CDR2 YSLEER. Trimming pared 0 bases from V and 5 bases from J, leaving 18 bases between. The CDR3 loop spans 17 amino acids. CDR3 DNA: TGCGCCAGCAGCCAAGAAGTAGGCGGCAGCAGGGTAGATACGCAGTATTTT. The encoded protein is CASSQEVGGSRVDTQYF.

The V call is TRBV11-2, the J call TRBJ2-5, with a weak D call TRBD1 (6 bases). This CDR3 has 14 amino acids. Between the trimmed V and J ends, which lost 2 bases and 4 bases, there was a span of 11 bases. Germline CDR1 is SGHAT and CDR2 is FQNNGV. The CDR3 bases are TGTGCCAGCAGCTTAACAGGGAAAGCAGAGACCCAGTACTTC. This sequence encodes CASSLTGKAETQYF.

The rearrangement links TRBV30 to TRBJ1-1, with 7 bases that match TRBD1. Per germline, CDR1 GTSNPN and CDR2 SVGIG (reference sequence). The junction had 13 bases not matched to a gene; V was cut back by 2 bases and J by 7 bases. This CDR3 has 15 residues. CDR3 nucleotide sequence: TGTGCCTGGAGTCCTCTCCTAAGACAGGGCAATGAAGCTTTCTTT. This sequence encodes CAWSPLLRQGNEAFF.

The CDR3 spells CSVVTSPSSYEQYF. The CDR3 region has the DNA TGCAGCGTCGTCACCTCGCCGAGCTCCTACGAGCAGTACTTC. This rearrangement joins TRBV29-1 to TRBJ2-7; D is unresolved. CDR3 size: 14 residues. In germline, CDR1 is SQVTM, CDR2 ANQGSEA. Trimming took off 6 bases at V and 0 bases at J, with 15 bases between the two ends.

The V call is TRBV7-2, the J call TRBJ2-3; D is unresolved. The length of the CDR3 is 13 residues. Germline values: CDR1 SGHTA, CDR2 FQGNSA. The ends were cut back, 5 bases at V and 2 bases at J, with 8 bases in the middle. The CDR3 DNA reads TGTGCCAGCAGCGAGACACCCACAGATACGCAGTATTTT. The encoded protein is CASSETPTDTQYF.

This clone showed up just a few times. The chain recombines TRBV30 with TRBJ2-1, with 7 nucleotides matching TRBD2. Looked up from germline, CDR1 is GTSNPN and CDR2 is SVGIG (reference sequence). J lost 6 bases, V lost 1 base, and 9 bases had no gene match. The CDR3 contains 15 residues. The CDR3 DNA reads TGTGCCTGGAGTGCGGACGGGAGGTTGGTCAATGAGCAGTTCTTC. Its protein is CAWSADGRLVNEQFF.

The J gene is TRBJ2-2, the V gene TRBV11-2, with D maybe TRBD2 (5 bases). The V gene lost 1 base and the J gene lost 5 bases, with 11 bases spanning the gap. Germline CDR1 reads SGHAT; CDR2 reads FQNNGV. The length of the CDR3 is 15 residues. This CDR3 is CASSLVLRRTGELFF. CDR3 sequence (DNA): TGTGCCAGCAGCTTAGTGCTAAGGAGGACCGGGGAGCTGTTTTTT.

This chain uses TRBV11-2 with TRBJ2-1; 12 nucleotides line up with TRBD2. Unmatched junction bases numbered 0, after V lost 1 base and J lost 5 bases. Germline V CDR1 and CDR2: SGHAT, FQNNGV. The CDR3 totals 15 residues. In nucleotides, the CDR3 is TGTGCCAGCAGCTTAGGGACTAGCGGGAACAATGAGCAGTTCTTC. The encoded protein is CASSLGTSGNNEQFF. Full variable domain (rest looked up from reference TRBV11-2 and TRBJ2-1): EAGVAQSPRYKIIEKRQSVAFWCNPISGHATLYWYQQILGQGPKLLIQFQNNGVVDDSQLPKDRFSAERLKGVDSTLKIQPAKLEDSAVYLCASSLGTSGNNEQFFGPGTRLTVL.

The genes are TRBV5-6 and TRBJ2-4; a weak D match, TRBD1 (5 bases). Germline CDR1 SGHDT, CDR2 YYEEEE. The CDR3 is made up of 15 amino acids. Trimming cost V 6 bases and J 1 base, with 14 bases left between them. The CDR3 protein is CASTTWGEAKNIQYF. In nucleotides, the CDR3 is TGTGCCAGCACGACTTGGGGCGAGGCCAAAAACATTCAGTACTTC.

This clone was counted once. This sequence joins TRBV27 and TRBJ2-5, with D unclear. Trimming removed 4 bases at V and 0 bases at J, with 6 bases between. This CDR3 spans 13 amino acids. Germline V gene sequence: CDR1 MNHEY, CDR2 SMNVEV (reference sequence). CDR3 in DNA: TGTGCCAGCAGTTCCCCGTACCAAGAGACCCAGTACTTC. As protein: CASSSPYQETQYF.

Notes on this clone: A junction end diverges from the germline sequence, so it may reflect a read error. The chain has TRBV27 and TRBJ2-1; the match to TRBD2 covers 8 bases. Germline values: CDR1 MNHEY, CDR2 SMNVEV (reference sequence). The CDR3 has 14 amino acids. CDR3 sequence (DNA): TGTGCCAGCGGTTTAAGCGGGAGCCACAATGAGCAGTTCTTC. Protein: CASGLSGSHNEQFF.

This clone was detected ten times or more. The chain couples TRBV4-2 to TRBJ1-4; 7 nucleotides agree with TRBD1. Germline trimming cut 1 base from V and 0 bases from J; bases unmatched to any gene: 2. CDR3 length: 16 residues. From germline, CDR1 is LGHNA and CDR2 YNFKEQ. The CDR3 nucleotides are TGTGCCAGCAGCCAAGCCCAGGGGGCAACTAATGAAAAACTGTTTTTT. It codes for CASSQAQGATNEKLFF.

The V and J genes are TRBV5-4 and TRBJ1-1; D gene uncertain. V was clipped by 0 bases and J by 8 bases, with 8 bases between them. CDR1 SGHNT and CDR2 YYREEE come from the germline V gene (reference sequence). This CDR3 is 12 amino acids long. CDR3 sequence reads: CASSLGHSEAFF. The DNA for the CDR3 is TGTGCCAGCAGCTTGGGACATTCGGAAGCTTTCTTT.